The entry below gives a single T cell receptor beta chain sequence along with its context. What it recognizes is unknown. Sequencing was performed with immunoSEQ multiplex PCR; in TCRdb, only in-frame clones are kept and a portion is missing. Among around 180,000 clones listed, approximately 90% were seen once. The CDR3 extends over 16 amino acids. Germline V gives CDR1 GTSNPN, CDR2 SVGIG (reference sequence). V gave up 3 bases and J gave up 5 bases, with 19 bases separating them. The data derive from a study of T cell responses to AZD1222 COVID-19 vaccine. Study findings and constraints: Recipients of two AZD1222 doses showed rising Spike-specific TCR breadth and depth.

The sample in question was peripheral blood, obtained on day 0 of AZD1222 vaccination. The clonotype was recovered from an adult in good health. The rearrangement joins TRBV30 to TRBJ1-4; D possibly corresponds to TRBD1 (6 bases). The CDR3 coding sequence is TGTGCCTGGAGAACCCCCCTGGGCGGACAGAATGAAAAACTGTTTTTT. Translated, it gives CAWRTPLGGQNEKLFF.